This TCR beta chain was profiled in a study of blood T cell repertoires in COVID-19. About the research overall: T cells, B-cell-depleted T cells, or PBMCs provided the cDNA or gDNA that served as material.

Methods used by the authors: How many nucleated cells were present was estimated from reference gene primer amplification. Clones were read by immunoSEQ multiplex PCR, and TCRdb kept only the in-frame ones, dropping some. V and J calls plus clone size are reproduced from that table; the DNA served to infer D and trimming. The sample contains some 300,000 clones, 88% of which appear only once. Trimming took 5 bases from V and 1 from J, leaving 14 bases between them. CDR3 size: 16 residues. Germline CDR1 is SNHLY and CDR2 is FYNNEI. The chain links TRBV2 to TRBJ2-2; TRBD2 might be the D (6 bases). Sequenced material: peripheral blood. This clonotype was obtained from a woman in her 30s who had recovered from COVID-19. The CDR3 is CASSPRRGMNTGELFF. In nucleotides, the CDR3 is TGTGCCAGCAGTCCCCGGCGCGGGATGAACACCGGGGAGCTGTTTTTT.